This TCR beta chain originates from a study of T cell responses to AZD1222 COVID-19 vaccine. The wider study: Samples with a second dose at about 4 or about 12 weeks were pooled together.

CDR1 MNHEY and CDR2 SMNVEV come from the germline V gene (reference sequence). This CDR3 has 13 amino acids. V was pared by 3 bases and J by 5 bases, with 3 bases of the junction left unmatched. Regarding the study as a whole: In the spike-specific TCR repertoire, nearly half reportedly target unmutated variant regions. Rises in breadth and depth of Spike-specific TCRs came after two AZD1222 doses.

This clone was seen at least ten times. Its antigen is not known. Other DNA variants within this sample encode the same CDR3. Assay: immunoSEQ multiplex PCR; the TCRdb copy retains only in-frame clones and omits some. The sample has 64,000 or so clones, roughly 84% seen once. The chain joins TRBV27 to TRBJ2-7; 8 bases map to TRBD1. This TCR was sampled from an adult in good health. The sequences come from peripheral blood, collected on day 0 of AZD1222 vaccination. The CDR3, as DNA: TGTGCCAGCAGTTTGGCAGGGGGCAACGAGCAGTACTTC. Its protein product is CASSLAGGNEQYF.